These T cell receptor beta chains were read from a single sample in a study of T cell responses to AZD1222 COVID-19 vaccine. The assay was immunoSEQ multiplex PCR, and TCRdb's table has in-frame clones only and misses some. The sample holds 100,000 to 120,000 clones, roughly 91% seen once. The sample was peripheral blood, taken on day 0 of AZD1222 vaccination. The receptors were gathered from an adult in good health. Both conserved end residues are part of each CDR3. Each record gives: J gene, V gene, CDR3 protein.

TRBJ2-1	TRBV27	CASSSVLYNEQFF
TRBJ2-3	TRBV9	CASSVGFHSGTPDTQYF
TRBJ2-5	TRBV6-1	CASSEVGAGVETQYF
TRBJ2-6	TRBV19	CASSIERTGLLGANVLTF
TRBJ2-1	TRBV2	CASSLQVGTYNEQFF
TRBJ2-7	TRBV6-6	CAAGGAYEQYF
TRBJ2-7	TRBV3-1/TRBV3-2	CASSQSRAGGGEQYF
TRBJ2-2	TRBV7-3	CASSLLPPQGAGELFF
TRBJ2-7	TRBV18	CASSLGTAAYEQYF
TRBJ2-5	TRBV27	CASSPAHSIKETQYF
TRBJ2-1	TRBV4-1	CASSQDSGTYNEQFF
TRBJ2-7	TRBV5-1	CASRAVSYEQYF
TRBJ1-5	TRBV3-1/TRBV3-2	CASSQQQGSQPQHF
TRBJ2-5	TRBV20-1	CSVRNQETQYF
TRBJ2-5	TRBV28	CASSSKTGRETQYF
TRBJ2-1	TRBV7-3	CASSLTRYYEQFF
TRBJ2-7	TRBV28	CASSAPGSSYEQYF
TRBJ2-7	TRBV2	CASSGTRTIYEQYF
TRBJ2-6	TRBV29-1	CSVALGGLSGANVLTF
TRBJ2-6	TRBV11-2	CASGSGANVLTF
TRBJ2-1	TRBV27	CATVGIGNEQFF
TRBJ1-1	TRBV25-1	CASSENSDEAFF
TRBJ2-2	TRBV19	CASSIGPWELFF
TRBJ1-3	TRBV5-1	CASSTGNTIYF
TRBJ2-1	TRBV28	CASSSTAGLAGGNNEQFF
TRBJ2-2	TRBV7-2	CASSSHQMAGGSGELFF
TRBJ1-2	TRBV6-6	CASSYLQGANYGYTF
TRBJ2-7	TRBV5-3	CARRLKRYSYEQYF
TRBJ1-5	TRBV7-6	CASSEGGTSNQPQHF
TRBJ2-1	TRBV3-1/TRBV3-2	CASSQVSVLNEQFF
TRBJ1-1	TRBV19	CASSRILGTDLNTEAFF
TRBJ2-1	TRBV19	CASSILSGSHNEQFF
TRBJ1-4	TRBV30	CATWRGNEKLFF
TRBJ1-4	TRBV4-2	CASSQEGRGQGSEKLFF
TRBJ2-1	TRBV6-1	CASSEVDRDGVF
TRBJ2-7	TRBV7-9	CASSIAGAYEQYF
TRBJ2-7	TRBV25-1	CASSQTGVEQYF
TRBJ2-7	TRBV5-6	CASSLGDFGYEQYF
TRBJ2-5	TRBV6-2/TRBV6-3	CASSYVDRPSETQYF
TRBJ2-7	TRBV28	CASSVRLGQAHEQYF
TRBJ2-5	TRBV7-9	CASSLGGYQETQYF
TRBJ2-5	TRBV7-6	CASSLVGGPSGETQYF
TRBJ1-1	TRBV7-3	CASSISVNTEAFF
TRBJ2-7	TRBV2	CASGRTGVMGEQYF
TRBJ2-7	TRBV6-5	CASSPGGGDFYEQYF
TRBJ2-7	TRBV28	CASRGDGTGWEQYF
TRBJ1-6	TRBV19	CASRTGDYNSPLHF
TRBJ1-6	TRBV28	CASSFNPDSPLHF
TRBJ2-5	TRBV6-2/TRBV6-3	CASSLPPETQYF
TRBJ2-1	TRBV15	CATSRAGTGANEQFF
TRBJ2-5	TRBV6-2/TRBV6-3	CASSSRDPRETQYF
TRBJ2-5	TRBV28	CASRTGMKTQYF
TRBJ2-7	TRBV28	CASNQLVPYEQYF
TRBJ2-1	TRBV7-3	CASSLARSGEQFF
TRBJ1-5	TRBV28	CASSSQLGQPQHF
TRBJ1-1	TRBV7-2	CASSFSTTGTEAFF
TRBJ2-2	TRBV7-8	CASYGIAGNTGELFF